A single sample is the source of the 20 T cell receptor beta chains below, sequenced in a study of T cell changes during pregnancy in multiple sclerosis. The protocol was immunoSEQ multiplex PCR, while the TCRdb copy is restricted to in-frame clones and leaves out a portion. The sample has tens of thousands of clones, around 93% seen once. Specimen: CD8+ T cells from peripheral blood mononuclear cells, collected after pregnancy. These receptors were taken from a female donor with multiple sclerosis, enrolled in a pregnancy study.

The rearrangement links TRBV4-1 to TRBJ1-2; 9 bases agree with TRBD1. V lost 1 base, J lost 6 bases, and 3 bases stayed unmatched. The CDR3 consists of 14 residues. Germline CDR1 is MGHRA and CDR2 is YSYEKL. The CDR3 reads CASSQGTGVHGYTF. In DNA, the CDR3 is TGCGCCAGCAGCCAAGGGACAGGGGTTCATGGCTACACCTTC.

The rearrangement joins TRBV28 to TRBJ1-5, with 9 positions matching TRBD1. The ends lost 5 bases at V and 0 bases at J; junction bases unmatched: 11. The CDR3 is made up of 18 amino acids. Germline CDR1 MDHEN, CDR2 SYDVKM. The CDR3 reads CASSIRSYRGLSNQPQHF. The CDR3 bases are TGTGCCAGCAGTATCCGGTCGTACAGGGGGCTTAGCAATCAGCCCCAGCATTTT. Full variable domain (outside the CDR3, taken from reference TRBV28 and TRBJ1-5): DVKVTQSSRYLVKRTGEKVFLECVQDMDHENMFWYRQDPGLGLRLIYFSYDVKMKEKGDIPEGYSVSREKKERFSLILESASTNQTSMYLCASSIRSYRGLSNQPQHFGDGTRLSIL.

The J gene is TRBJ2-1, the V gene TRBV19; possibly TRBD2 for D (7 bases). Trimming removed 11 bases at V and 5 bases at J, with 22 bases between. The CDR3 runs to 15 residues. Germline V lookup: CDR1 LNHDA, CDR2 SQIVND (reference sequence). CDR3 residues: CASKWGGGDDNEQFF. In nucleotides, the CDR3 is TGTGCCTCGAAATGGGGAGGGGGGGACGACAATGAGCAGTTCTTC. Based on the CDR3 plus reference TRBV19 and TRBJ2-1, the full variable domain is DGGITQSPKYLFRKEGQNVTLSCEQNLNHDAMYWYRQDPGQGLRLIYYSQIVNDFQKGDIAEGYSVSREKKESFPLTVTSAQKNPTAFYLCASKWGGGDDNEQFFGPGTRLTVL.

A few counts support this clone. The chain recombines TRBV30 with TRBJ1-5; maybe TRBD1 (6 bases). The CDR3 length is 14 residues. Per the germline V gene, CDR1 is GTSNPN and CDR2 is SVGIG (reference sequence). The ends were cut back, 5 bases at V and 4 bases at J, with 15 bases in the middle. As DNA, the CDR3 is TGTGCCTGGGCCCCGGGACAATGGAATCAGCCCCAGCATTTT. Its protein is CAWAPGQWNQPQHF. Filled out from reference TRBV30 and TRBJ1-5, the complete variable domain reads SQTIHQWPATLVQPVGSPLSLECTVEGTSNPNLYWYRQAAGRGLQLLFYSVGIGQISSEVPQNLSASRPQDRQFILSSKKLLLSDSGFYLCAWAPGQWNQPQHFGDGTRLSIL.

V and J are TRBV27 and TRBJ2-3, with 9 nucleotides matching TRBD2. The CDR3 totals 16 residues. CDR1 is MNHEY and CDR2 is SMNVEV in the germline V gene (reference sequence). J gave up 2 bases and V 5 bases, and 8 bases lay outside the gene matches. CDR3 in DNA: TGTGCCAGCAGTACCGATCCTAGCGGGGCCACAGATACGCAGTATTTT. It is translated as CASSTDPSGATDTQYF.

The chain recombines TRBV9 with TRBJ2-7; 7 nucleotides agree with TRBD1. The CDR3 has 15 amino acids. With V trimmed by 4 bases and J by 3 bases, 10 bases remained unmatched. Per the germline V gene, CDR1 is SGDLS and CDR2 is YYNGEE. This CDR3 reads CASSPRARDSYEQYF. The CDR3 region has the DNA TGTGCCAGCAGCCCTCGAGCCCGGGACAGCTACGAGCAGTACTTC.

The chain recombines TRBV2 with TRBJ2-7; maybe TRBD1 (6 bases). The CDR3 length is 17 residues. Looked up from germline, CDR1 is SNHLY and CDR2 is FYNNEI. V lost 3 bases and J lost 3, with 21 bases in between. The CDR3 loop is CASSDGKGQGQIYEQYF. CDR3 in DNA: TGTGCCAGCAGTGATGGTAAGGGGCAGGGGCAGATCTACGAGCAGTACTTC.

The V call is TRBV10-2, the J call TRBJ2-1; 7 bases align to TRBD1. The CDR3 sequence is 14 residues long. J lost 0 bases, V lost 8 bases, and 4 bases had no gene match. Per the germline V gene, CDR1 is WSHSY and CDR2 is SAAADI. Here the CDR3 reads CASSDRNSYNEQFF. The CDR3 coding sequence is TGCGCCAGCTCGGACAGGAACTCCTACAATGAGCAGTTCTTC.

This clone occurred many times. This chain uses TRBV7-9 with TRBJ1-6; D remains unclear. The CDR3 totals 12 residues. Looked up from germline, CDR1 is SEHNR and CDR2 is FQNEAQ (reference sequence). V was pared by 6 bases and J by 10 bases, with 10 bases between. DNA of the CDR3: TGTGCCAGCAGGGAAAGCGGCTCACCCCTCCACTTT. This encodes CASRESGSPLHF.

This chain joins TRBV27 and TRBJ2-7; D is unclear. The V and J ends lost 5 bases and 0 bases respectively, with 5 bases between them. CDR1 is MNHEY, CDR2 SMNVEV, per germline (reference sequence). The length of the CDR3 is 12 residues. CDR3 amino acids: CASSTSSYEQYF. Here the CDR3 DNA reads TGTGCCAGCAGTACGAGCTCCTACGAGCAGTACTTC.

This clone was observed a few times. The chain uses TRBV30 and TRBJ1-5, with D possibly matching TRBD1 (5 bases). Between the trimmed V and J ends, which lost 1 base and 5 bases, there was a span of 12 bases. Germline CDR1 is GTSNPN and CDR2 is SVGIG (reference sequence). The CDR3 spans 14 residues. CDR3 DNA sequence: TGTGCCTGGAGTGAGGCGGTAGGGGATCAGCCCCAGCATTTT. This encodes CAWSEAVGDQPQHF.

The rearrangement joins TRBV9 to TRBJ1-1; tentatively, D is TRBD1 (6 bases). Trimming took off 8 bases at V and 10 bases at J, with 21 bases between the two ends. This CDR3 comprises 13 residues. Germline V gene data show CDR1 as SGDLS and CDR2 as YYNGEE. Here the CDR3 DNA reads TGTGCCAGTTCGGTCGGGGGGCCCTCGGGAGCTTTCTTT. As protein: CASSVGGPSGAFF.

The chain combines TRBV7-2 with TRBJ2-7, with D tentatively TRBD2 (5 bases). Trimming took 4 bases from V and 7 from J, leaving 17 bases between them. CDR3 length: 14 amino acids. Germline V gives CDR1 SGHTA, CDR2 FQGNSA. CDR3 sequence (DNA): TGTGCCAGCAGCTCCTGGGCAGGTTCGGGGGAGCAGTACTTC. This sequence encodes CASSSWAGSGEQYF.

This clone was recorded once. The V and J genes are TRBV18 and TRBJ2-7; 7 positions match TRBD1. Germline loops: CDR1 KGHSH, CDR2 LQKENI. The CDR3 sequence is 17 residues long. Losses at the gene ends were 3 bases for V and 3 bases for J; bases not matched to a gene: 14. CDR3 residues: CASSPGVQGTTNYEQYF. The CDR3 DNA reads TGTGCCAGCTCACCGGGGGTACAGGGGACAACTAACTACGAGCAGTACTTC.

The chain has TRBV19 and TRBJ2-7; 8 nucleotides agree with TRBD1. From germline, CDR1 is LNHDA and CDR2 SQIVND (reference sequence). The CDR3 loop spans 14 amino acids. V lost 1 base and J lost 4; bases outside the gene matches: 3. As DNA, the CDR3 is TGTGCCAGTAGTATAGGACAGGGGAGTTACGAGCAGTACTTC. This gives the protein CASSIGQGSYEQYF.

The chain is built from TRBV28 and TRBJ2-3; tentative D call: TRBD2 (5 bases). The CDR3 spans 18 residues. Per germline, CDR1 MDHEN and CDR2 SYDVKM. Trimming took 2 bases from V and 0 from J, leaving 18 bases between them. CDR3 amino acids: CASSLPPPGILSTDTQYF. The CDR3 DNA reads TGTGCCAGCAGTTTACCCCCCCCCGGGATCCTTAGCACAGATACGCAGTATTTT.

The rearrangement uses TRBV19 and TRBJ2-7; possibly TRBD1 for D (6 bases). V lost 5 bases and J 2 bases, leaving 13 bases between the germline ends. Looked up from germline, CDR1 is LNHDA and CDR2 is SQIVND (reference sequence). The CDR3 contains 14 residues. DNA for the CDR3: TGTGCCAGTAGTCCTCAGGGGCTGGCCTACGAGCAGTACTTC. Its protein is CASSPQGLAYEQYF. Full variable domain (rest looked up from reference TRBV19 and TRBJ2-7): DGGITQSPKYLFRKEGQNVTLSCEQNLNHDAMYWYRQDPGQGLRLIYYSQIVNDFQKGDIAEGYSVSREKKESFPLTVTSAQKNPTAFYLCASSPQGLAYEQYFGPGTRLTVT.

The chain links TRBV19 to TRBJ2-3, with D possibly matching TRBD1 (6 bases). The length of the CDR3 is 16 residues. Trimming left V 1 base short and J 3 bases short, with 14 bases between. Germline loops: CDR1 LNHDA, CDR2 SQIVND (reference sequence). CDR3 coding DNA: TGTGCCAGTAGTATAGCCCACAGGGTTCCAACAGATACGCAGTATTTT. Translating it yields CASSIAHRVPTDTQYF.

The chain combines TRBV4-1 with TRBJ2-4; 10 nucleotides line up with TRBD1. The length of the CDR3 is 18 residues. The germline gives CDR1 MGHRA, CDR2 YSYEKL. The V segment lost 1 base and the J segment 1 base; nucleotides outside the gene matches: 7. The CDR3 spells CASSQVGQGTFAKNIQYF. The CDR3 DNA reads as TGCGCCAGCAGCCAAGTGGGACAGGGGACATTTGCCAAAAACATTCAGTACTTC.

V usage is TRBV10-1 and J usage is TRBJ2-1; 13 nucleotides agree with TRBD2. This CDR3 is built from 23 residues. The trim removed 0 bases at V and 0 bases at J, leaving 17 bases unmatched. Germline assignment: CDR1 WNHNN and CDR2 SYGVQD (reference sequence). As DNA, the CDR3 is TGCGCCAGCAGTGAGTCGAGGAACAGGTCGGGACTAGCGGGACATAGCTCCTACAATGAGCAGTTCTTC. Translation: CASSESRNRSGLAGHSSYNEQFF.